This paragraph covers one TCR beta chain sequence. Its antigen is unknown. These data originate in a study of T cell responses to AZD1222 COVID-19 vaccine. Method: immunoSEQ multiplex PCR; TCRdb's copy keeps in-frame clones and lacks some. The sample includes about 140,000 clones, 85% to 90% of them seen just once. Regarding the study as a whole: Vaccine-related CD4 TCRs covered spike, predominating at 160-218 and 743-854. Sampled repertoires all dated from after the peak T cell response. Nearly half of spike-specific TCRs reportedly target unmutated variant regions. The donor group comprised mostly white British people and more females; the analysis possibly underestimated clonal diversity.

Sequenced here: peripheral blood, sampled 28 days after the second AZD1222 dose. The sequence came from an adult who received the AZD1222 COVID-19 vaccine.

CDR3 nucleotides: TGTGCCAGCAAGGGACAGAAAGCTTTCTTT. Amino acids: CASKGQKAFF. This chain links TRBV25-1 with TRBJ1-1, with TRBD1 matching 7 bases. The J segment lost 9 bases and the V segment lost 7 bases, leaving 2 bases of the junction unmatched. This CDR3 has 10 residues. Germline V gene lookup returns CDR1 MGHDK and CDR2 SYGVNS.